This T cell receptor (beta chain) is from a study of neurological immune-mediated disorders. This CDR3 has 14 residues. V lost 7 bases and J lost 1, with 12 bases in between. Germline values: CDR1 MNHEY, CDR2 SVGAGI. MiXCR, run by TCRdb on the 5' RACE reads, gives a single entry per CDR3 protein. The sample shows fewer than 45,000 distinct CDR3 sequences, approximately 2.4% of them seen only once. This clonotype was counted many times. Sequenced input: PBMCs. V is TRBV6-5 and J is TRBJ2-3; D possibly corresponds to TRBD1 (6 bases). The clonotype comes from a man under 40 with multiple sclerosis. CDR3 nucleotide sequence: TGTGCCAGCAAGGGGGAGTCGGGCACAGATACGCAGTATTTT. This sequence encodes CASKGESGTDTQYF.